The T cell receptor (beta chain) under discussion was sequenced for a study of beta chain features in type 1 diabetes. Study background: When patients were set against healthy donors, age, gender and cell yields were similar. Overall study findings and caveats: TCRB CDR3s were moderately but significantly shorter in Type 1 diabetes patients in all four CD4+ subsets.

The junction had 6 bases not matched to a gene; V was cut back by 3 bases and J by 5 bases. CDR1 and CDR2 (germline): SGHRS, YFSETQ. There are 14 residues in the CDR3. This clone was detected a few times. Antigen: not known. Central memory, naive, regulatory and stem cell-like memory CD4+ cells were sorted by CD45RO/CCR7/CD25/CD127/CD95/CD27. All sorted populations exceeded 95% purity. All of the isolated RNA was reverse transcribed, so expressed TCRB transcripts were sequenced. Produced via immunoSEQ multiplex PCR; TCRdb's table is partial and in-frame only. The table records hundreds of thousands of clones, over 13% of them present only once.

Sequencing was carried out using naive CD4+ T cells from blood. This rearrangement joins TRBV5-1 to TRBJ2-7, with TRBD2 matching over 9 bases. The source of this sequence is a man aged 18 to 30 with type 1 diabetes. The CDR3 nucleotides read TGCGCCAGCAGCTCGCGACTAGCGGCCCACGAGCAGTACTTC. Translated, it gives CASSSRLAAHEQYF.